This TCR beta chain emerged from a study of blood T cell repertoires in COVID-19. As processed by the authors: Using reference gene primer amplification, nucleated cell counts were estimated. Data came from immunoSEQ multiplex PCR; TCRdb stores just in-frame clones and leaves some out. The D gene and trimming were derived from the DNA, and the V and J assignments and clone size from that table. The table lists around 68,000 clones, 82% of them singletons, with roughly a sixth in the top ten. This CDR3 contains 14 residues. Germline CDR1 MNHEY, CDR2 SMNVEV (reference sequence). The V and J ends lost 6 bases and 1 base respectively, with 10 bases between them. This clone was detected a few times.

The V and J genes are TRBV27 and TRBJ1-5, with D possibly being TRBD1 (6 bases). Input material: peripheral blood. This clonotype originated in a man older than 75 with active COVID-19. CDR3 sequence reads: CASSPQGSNQPQHF. The CDR3 DNA reads TGTGCCAGCAGCCCACAGGGAAGCAATCAGCCCCAGCATTTT.